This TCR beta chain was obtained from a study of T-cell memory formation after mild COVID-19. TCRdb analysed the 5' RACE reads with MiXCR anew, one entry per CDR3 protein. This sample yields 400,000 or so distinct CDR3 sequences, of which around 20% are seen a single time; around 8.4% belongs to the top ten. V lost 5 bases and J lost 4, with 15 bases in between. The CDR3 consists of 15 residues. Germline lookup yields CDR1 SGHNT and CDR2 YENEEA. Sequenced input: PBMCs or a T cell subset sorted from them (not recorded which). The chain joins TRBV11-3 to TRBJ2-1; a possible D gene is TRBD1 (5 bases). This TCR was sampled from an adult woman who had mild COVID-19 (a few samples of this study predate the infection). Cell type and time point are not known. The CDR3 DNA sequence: TGTGCCAGCAGCCCCCTGGGGCCTCAGTACAATGAGCAGTTCTTC. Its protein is CASSPLGPQYNEQFF. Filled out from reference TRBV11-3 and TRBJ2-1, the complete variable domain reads EAGVVQSPRYKIIEKKQPVAFWCNPISGHNTLYWYLQNLGQGPELLIRYENEEAVDDSQLPKDRFSAERLKGVDSTLKIQPAELGDSAVYLCASSPLGPQYNEQFFGPGTRLTVL.